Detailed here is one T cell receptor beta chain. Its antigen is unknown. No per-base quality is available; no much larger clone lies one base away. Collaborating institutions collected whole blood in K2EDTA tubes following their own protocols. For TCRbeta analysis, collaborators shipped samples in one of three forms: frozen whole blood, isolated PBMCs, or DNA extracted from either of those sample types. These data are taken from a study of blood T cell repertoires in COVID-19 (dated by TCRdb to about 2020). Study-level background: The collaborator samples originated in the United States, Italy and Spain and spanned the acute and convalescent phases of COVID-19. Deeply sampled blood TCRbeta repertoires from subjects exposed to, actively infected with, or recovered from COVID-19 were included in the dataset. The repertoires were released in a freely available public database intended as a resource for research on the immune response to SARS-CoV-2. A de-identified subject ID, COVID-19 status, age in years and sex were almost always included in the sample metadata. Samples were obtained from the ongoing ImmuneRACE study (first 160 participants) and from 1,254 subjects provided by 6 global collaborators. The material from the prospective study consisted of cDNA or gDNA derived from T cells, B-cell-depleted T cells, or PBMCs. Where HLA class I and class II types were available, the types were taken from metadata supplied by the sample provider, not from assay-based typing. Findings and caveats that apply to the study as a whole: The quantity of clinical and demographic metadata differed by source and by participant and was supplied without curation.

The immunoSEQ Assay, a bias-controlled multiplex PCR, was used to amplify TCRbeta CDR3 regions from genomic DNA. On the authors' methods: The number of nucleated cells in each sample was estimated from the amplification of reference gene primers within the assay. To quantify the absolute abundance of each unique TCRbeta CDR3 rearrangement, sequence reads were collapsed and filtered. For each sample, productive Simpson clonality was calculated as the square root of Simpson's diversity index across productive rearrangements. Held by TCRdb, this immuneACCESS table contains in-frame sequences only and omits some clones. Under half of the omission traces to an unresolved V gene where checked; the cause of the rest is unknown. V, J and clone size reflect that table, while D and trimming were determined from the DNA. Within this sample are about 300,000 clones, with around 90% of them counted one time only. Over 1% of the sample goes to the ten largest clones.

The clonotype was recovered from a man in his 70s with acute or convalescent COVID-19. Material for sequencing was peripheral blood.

The encoded CDR3 is CASSPSAIRTDTQYF. The sequenced DNA: TGCGCCAGCAGCCCCAGCGCGATTCGCACAGATACGCAGTATTTT. This sequence uses TRBV5-1 and TRBJ2-3, with the D gene call left open. The germline V gene supplies CDR1 SGHRS and CDR2 YFSETQ. The CDR3 measures 15 amino acids from cysteine to phenylalanine. The kept DNA is CDR3 alone, 45 bases in frame from the first base. V sheds 4 bases and J sheds 1 base, leaving 13 bases between their ends.